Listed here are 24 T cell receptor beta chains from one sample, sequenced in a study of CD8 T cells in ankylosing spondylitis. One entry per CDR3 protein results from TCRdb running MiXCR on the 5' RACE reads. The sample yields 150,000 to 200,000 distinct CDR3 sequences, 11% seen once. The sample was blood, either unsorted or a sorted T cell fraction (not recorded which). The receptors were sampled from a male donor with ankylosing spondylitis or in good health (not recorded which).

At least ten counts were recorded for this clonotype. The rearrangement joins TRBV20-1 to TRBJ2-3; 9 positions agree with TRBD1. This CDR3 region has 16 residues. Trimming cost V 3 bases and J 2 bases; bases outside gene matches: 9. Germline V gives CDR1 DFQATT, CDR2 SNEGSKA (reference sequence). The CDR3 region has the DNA TGCAGTGCTAGTCCCTCGGGACAGGGAGTCACAGATACGCAGTATTTT. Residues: CSASPSGQGVTDTQYF.

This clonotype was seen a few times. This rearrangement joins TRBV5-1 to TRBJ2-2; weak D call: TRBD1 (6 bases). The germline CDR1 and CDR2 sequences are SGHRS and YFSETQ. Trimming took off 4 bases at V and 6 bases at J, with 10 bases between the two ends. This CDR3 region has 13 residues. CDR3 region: CASSEQGPGELFF. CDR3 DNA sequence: TGCGCCAGCAGCGAACAGGGTCCCGGGGAGCTGTTTTTT.

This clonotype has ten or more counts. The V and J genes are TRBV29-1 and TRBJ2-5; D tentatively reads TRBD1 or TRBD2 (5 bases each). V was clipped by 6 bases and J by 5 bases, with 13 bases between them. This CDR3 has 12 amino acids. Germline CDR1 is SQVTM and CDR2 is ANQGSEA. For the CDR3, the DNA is TGCAGCGTCACTCAGGGACCGGAGACCCAGTACTTC. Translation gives CSVTQGPETQYF.

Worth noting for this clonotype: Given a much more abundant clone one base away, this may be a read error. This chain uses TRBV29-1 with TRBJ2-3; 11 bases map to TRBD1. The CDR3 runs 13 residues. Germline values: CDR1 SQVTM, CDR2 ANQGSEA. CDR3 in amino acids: CGARDRGKDTQYF. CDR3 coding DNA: TGCGGCGCCCGGGACAGGGGGAAAGATACGCAGTATTTT.

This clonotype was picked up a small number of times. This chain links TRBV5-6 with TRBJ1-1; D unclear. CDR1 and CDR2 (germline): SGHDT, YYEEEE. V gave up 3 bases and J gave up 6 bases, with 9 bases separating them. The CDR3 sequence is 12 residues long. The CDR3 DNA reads TGTGCCAGCAGCTCAGGACCGCCTGAAGCTTTCTTT. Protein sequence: CASSSGPPEAFF.

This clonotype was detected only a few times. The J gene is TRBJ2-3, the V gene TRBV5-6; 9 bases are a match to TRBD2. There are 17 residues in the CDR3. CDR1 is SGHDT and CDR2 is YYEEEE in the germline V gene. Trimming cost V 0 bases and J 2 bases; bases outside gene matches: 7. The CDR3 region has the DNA TGTGCCAGCAGCTTGGAGGGTAGCGGGGGATACACAGATACGCAGTATTTT. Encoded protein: CASSLEGSGGYTDTQYF.

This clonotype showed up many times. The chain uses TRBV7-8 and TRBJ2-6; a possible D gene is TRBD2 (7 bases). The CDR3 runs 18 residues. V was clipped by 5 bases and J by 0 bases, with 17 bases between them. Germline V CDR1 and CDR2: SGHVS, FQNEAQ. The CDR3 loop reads CASSQRDTARSGANVLTF. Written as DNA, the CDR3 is TGTGCCAGCAGCCAGCGGGACACGGCCCGCTCTGGGGCCAACGTCCTGACTTTC.

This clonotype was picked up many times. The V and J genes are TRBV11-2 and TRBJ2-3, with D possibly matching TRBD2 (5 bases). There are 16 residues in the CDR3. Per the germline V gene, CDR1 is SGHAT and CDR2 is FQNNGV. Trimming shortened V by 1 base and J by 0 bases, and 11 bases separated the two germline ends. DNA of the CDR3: TGTGCCAGCAGCTTAGTTCCGGGGTCTAGCACAGATACGCAGTATTTT. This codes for CASSLVPGSSTDTQYF.

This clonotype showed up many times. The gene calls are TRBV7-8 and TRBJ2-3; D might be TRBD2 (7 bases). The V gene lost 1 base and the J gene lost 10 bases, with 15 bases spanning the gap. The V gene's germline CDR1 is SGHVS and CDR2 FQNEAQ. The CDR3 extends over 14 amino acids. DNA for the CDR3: TGTGCCAGCAGCTTAGTGGGGGGAGGGGGTCCGCAGTATTTT. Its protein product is CASSLVGGGGPQYF.

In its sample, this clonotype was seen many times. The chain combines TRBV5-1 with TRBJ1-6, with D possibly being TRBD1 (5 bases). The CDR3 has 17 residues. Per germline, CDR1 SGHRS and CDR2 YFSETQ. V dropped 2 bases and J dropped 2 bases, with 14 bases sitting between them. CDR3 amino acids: CASSFDSRDTYNSPLHF. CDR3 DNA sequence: TGCGCCAGCAGCTTTGATTCCAGGGATACCTATAATTCACCCCTCCACTTT.

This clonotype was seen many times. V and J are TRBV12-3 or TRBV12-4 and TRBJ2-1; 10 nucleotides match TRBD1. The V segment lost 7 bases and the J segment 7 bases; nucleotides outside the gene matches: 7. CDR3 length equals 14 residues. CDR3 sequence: CASTTGQGSNEQFF. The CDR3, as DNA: TGTGCCAGCACCACGGGACAGGGGTCGAATGAGCAGTTCTTC.

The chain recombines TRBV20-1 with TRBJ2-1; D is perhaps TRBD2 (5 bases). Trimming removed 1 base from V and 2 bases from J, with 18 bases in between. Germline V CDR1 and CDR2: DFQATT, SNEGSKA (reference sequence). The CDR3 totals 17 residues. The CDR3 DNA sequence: TGCAGTGCTAGAGGTCGGGTAGGGAGTGGGGCCTACAATGAGCAGTTCTTC. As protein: CSARGRVGSGAYNEQFF.

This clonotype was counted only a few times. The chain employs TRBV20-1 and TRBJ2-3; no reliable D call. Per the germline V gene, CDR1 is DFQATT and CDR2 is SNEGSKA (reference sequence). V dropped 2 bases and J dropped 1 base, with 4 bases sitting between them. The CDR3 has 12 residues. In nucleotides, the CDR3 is TGCAGTGCTAGATTACGCACAGATACGCAGTATTTT. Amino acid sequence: CSARLRTDTQYF.

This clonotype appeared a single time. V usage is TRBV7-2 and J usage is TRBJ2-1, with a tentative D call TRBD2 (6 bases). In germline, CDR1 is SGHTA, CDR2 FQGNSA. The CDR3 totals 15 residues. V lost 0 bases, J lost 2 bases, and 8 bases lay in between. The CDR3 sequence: CASSLAGLPYNEQFF. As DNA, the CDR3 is TGTGCCAGCAGCTTAGCGGGACTCCCCTACAATGAGCAGTTCTTC. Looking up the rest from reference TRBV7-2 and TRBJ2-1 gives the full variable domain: GAGVSQSPSNKVTEKGKDVELRCDPISGHTALYWYRQSLGQGLEFLIYFQGNSAPDKSGLPSDRFSAERTGGSVSTLTIQRTQQEDSAVYLCASSLAGLPYNEQFFGPGTRLTVL.

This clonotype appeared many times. The CDR3 reads CSAPGRGRKDEQFF. CDR3 nucleotides: TGCAGTGCCCCCGGGAGGGGGCGCAAGGATGAGCAGTTCTTC. This chain uses TRBV20-1 with TRBJ2-1; D perhaps matches TRBD2 (8 bases). CDR1 DFQATT and CDR2 SNEGSKA come from the germline V gene (reference sequence). The CDR3 runs to 14 residues. V was cut by 6 bases and J by 8 bases, with 20 bases left in between.

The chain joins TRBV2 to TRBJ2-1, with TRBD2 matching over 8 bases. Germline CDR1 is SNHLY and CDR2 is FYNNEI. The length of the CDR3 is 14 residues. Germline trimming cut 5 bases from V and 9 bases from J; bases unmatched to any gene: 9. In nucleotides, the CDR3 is TGTGCCAGCAGTCGGGGACTAGTGGGCGTTGAGCAGTTCTTC. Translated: CASSRGLVGVEQFF.

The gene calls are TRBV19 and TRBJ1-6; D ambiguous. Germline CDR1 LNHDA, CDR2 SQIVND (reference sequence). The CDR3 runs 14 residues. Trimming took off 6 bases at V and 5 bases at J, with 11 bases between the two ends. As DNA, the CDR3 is TGTGCCAGTAGCCCCCCGGAGAATAATTCACCCCTCCACTTT. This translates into CASSPPENNSPLHF. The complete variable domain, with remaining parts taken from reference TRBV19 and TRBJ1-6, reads DGGITQSPKYLFRKEGQNVTLSCEQNLNHDAMYWYRQDPGQGLRLIYYSQIVNDFQKGDIAEGYSVSREKKESFPLTVTSAQKNPTAFYLCASSPPENNSPLHFGNGTRLTVT.

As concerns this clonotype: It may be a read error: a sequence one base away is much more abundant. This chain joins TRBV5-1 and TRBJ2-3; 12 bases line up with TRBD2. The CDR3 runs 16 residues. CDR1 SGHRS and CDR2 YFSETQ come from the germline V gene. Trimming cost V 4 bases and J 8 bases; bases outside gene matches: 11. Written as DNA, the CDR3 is TGCGCCAGCAGCCTTCAGACTAGCGGGAGCGCAGCTACGCAGTATTTT. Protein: CASSLQTSGSAATQYF.

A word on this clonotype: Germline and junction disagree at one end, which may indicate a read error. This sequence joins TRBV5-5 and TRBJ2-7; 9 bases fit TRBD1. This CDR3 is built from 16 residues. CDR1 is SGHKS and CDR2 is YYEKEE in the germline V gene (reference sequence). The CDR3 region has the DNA TGTGCCAGCAGTTTGGTTCGACAGGGGGGCTCCTACGAGCAGTACTTC. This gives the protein CASSLVRQGGSYEQYF.

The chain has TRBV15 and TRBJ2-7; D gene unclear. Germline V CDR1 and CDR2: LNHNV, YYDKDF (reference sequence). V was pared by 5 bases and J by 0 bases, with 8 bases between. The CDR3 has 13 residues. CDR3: CATSEQISYEQYF. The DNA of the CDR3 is TGTGCCACCAGCGAACAGATCTCCTACGAGCAGTACTTC.

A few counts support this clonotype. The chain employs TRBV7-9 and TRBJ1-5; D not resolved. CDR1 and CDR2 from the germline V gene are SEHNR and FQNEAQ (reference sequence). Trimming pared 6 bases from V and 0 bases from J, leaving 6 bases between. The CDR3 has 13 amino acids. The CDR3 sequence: CASSLTSNQPQHF. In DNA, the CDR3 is TGTGCCAGCAGTTTAACTAGCAATCAGCCCCAGCATTTT.

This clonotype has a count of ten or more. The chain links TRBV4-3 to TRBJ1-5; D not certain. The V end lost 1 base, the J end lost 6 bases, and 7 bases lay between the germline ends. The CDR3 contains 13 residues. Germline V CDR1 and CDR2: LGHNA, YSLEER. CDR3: CASSQGRGQPQHF. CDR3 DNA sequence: TGCGCCAGCAGCCAAGGGCGTGGTCAGCCCCAGCATTTT.

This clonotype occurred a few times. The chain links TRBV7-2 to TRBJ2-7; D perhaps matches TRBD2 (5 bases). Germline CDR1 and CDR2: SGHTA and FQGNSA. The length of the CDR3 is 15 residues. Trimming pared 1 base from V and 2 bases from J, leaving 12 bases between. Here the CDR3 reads CASSLVPGSPYEQYF. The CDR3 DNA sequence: TGTGCCAGCAGCTTAGTGCCGGGGAGTCCCTACGAGCAGTACTTC.

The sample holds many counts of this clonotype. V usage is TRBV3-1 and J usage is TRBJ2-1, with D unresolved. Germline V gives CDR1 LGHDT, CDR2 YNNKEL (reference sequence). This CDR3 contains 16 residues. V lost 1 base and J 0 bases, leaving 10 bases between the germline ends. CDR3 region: CASSQGRLSSYNEQFF. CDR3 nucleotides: TGTGCCAGCAGCCAAGGGCGCCTGAGCTCCTACAATGAGCAGTTCTTC.